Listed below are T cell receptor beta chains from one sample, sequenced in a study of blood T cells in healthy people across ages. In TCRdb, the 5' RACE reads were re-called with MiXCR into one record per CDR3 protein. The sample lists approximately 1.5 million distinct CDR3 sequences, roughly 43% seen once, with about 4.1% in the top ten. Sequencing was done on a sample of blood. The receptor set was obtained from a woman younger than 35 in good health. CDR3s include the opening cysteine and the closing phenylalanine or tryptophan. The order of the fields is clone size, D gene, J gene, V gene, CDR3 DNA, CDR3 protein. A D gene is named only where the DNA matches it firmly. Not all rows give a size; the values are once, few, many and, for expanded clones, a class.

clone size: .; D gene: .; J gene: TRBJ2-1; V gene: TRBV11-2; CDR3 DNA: TGTGCCAGCAGCCGGGCCCGCGGTGAGCAGTTCTTC; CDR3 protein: CASSRARGEQFF
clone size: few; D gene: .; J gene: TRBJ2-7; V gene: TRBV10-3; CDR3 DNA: TGTGCCATCAGCCAAAAAGCACAGGGATTCTCCTACGAGCAGTACTTC; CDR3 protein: CAISQKAQGFSYEQYF
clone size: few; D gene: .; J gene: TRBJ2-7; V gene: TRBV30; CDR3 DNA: TGTGCCTGGAGTTATAACTACGAGCAGTACTTC; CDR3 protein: CAWSYNYEQYF
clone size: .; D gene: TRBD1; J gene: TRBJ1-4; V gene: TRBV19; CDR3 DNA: TGTGCCAGTAGTACCTACAGGGGAGCTAATGAAAAACTGTTTTTT; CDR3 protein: CASSTYRGANEKLFF
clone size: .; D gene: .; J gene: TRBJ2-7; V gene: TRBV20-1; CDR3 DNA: TGCACCCTAAAGGGGGGCCTCTCCTACGAGCAGTACTTC; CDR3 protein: CTLKGGLSYEQYF
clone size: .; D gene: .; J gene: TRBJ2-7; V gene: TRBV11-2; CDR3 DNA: TGTGCCAGCAGCTTGCCGGGACATTTCTACGAGCAGTACTTC; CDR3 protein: CASSLPGHFYEQYF
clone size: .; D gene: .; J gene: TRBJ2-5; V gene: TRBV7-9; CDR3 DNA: TGTGCCAGCAGCTTAGATAGGGTCAGAGAAGAGACCCAGTACTTC; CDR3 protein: CASSLDRVREETQYF
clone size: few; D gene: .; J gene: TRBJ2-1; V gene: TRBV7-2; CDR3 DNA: TGTGCCAGCAGCTTCGACCCGGGCTCCTACAATGAGCAGTTCTTC; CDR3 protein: CASSFDPGSYNEQFF
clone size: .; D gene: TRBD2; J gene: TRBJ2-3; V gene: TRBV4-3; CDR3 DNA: TGCGCCAGCAGCCAAGAGCCAGCGGGGGTTTCAGATACGCAGTATTTT; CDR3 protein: CASSQEPAGVSDTQYF
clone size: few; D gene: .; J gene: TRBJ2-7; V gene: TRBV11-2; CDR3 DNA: TGTGCCAGCAGGAATCAGATGGGCGACTACGAGCAGTACTTC; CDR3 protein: CASRNQMGDYEQYF
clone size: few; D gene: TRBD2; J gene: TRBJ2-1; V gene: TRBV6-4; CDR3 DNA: TGTGCCAGCAGTGCCCTCCCGCTAGCGGGGGGCCGAGAGCAGTTCTTC; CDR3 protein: CASSALPLAGGREQFF
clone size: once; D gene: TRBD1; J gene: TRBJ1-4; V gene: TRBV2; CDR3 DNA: TGTGCCGGCAGTGAGACAGGGGGAATTAATGAAAAACTGTTTTTT; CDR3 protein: CAGSETGGINEKLFF
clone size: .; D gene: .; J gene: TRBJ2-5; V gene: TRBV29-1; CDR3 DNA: TGCAGCGTTAATAGGGCCCCGGGAGAGACCCAGTACTTC; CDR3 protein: CSVNRAPGETQYF
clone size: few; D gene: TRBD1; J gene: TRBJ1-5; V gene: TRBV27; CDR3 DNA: TGTGCCAGCAGGGGACAGGACAGCTATAGCAATCAGCCCCAGCATTTT; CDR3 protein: CASRGQDSYSNQPQHF
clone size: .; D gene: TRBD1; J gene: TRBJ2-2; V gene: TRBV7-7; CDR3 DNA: TGTGCTAGCAGCCTCGGACAGGGGCCCGGGGAGCTGTTTTTT; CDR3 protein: CASSLGQGPGELFF
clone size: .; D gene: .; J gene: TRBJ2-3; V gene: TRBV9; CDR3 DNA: TGTGCCAGCAGCGTCCCGGGGGGGACAGGGTATGATGATACGCAGTATTTT; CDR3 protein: CASSVPGGTGYDDTQYF
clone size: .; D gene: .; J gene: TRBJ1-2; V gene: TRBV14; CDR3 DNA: TGTGCCAGCAGCTACCGACAGAGAAGCGTGGATGGCTACACCTTC; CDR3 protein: CASSYRQRSVDGYTF
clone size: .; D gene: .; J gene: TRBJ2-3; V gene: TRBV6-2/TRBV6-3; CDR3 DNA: TGTGCCAGCAGTGACCCCCCCGCGGGTCCGACAGATACGCAGTATTTT; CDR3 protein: CASSDPPAGPTDTQYF
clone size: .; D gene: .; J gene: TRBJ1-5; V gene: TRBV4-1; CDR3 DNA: TGCGCCAGCAGCCAGCAGGTTAGCAATCAGCCCCAGCATTTT; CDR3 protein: CASSQQVSNQPQHF
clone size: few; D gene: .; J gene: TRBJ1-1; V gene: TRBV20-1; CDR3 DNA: TGCAGTGCTAGGTATCAAAAGAGGGCGGATCTACCTGTTGGAGCTTTCTTT; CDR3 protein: CSARYQKRADLPVGAFF
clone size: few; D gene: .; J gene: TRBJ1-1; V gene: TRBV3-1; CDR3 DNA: TGTGCCAGCAGCCCGCGGGCGGGGATTGGAACTGAAGCTTTCTTT; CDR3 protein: CASSPRAGIGTEAFF
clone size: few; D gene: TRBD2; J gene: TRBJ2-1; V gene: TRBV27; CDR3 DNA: TGTGCCAGCAACCTAGCGGGGGCCTCCTACAATGAGCAGTTCTTC; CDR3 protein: CASNLAGASYNEQFF
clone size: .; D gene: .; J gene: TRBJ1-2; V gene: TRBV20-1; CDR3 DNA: TGCAGTGCTAGTCCGGACTTCTATGGCTACACCTTC; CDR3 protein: CSASPDFYGYTF
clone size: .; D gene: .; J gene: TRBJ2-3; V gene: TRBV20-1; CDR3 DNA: TGCAGTGCTAGAACTAGCCTTAGCACAGATACGCAGTATTTT; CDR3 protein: CSARTSLSTDTQYF
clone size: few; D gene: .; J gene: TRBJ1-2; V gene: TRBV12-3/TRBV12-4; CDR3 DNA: TGTGCCAGCAGTTTAGGGGGCTGGGGCTACACCTTC; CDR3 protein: CASSLGGWGYTF
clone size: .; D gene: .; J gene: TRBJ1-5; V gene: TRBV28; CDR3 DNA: TGTGCCAGCAGCCCAGCGGGGCTTTATAGCAATCAGCCCCAGCATTTT; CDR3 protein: CASSPAGLYSNQPQHF
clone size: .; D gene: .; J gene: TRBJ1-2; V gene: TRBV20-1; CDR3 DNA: TGCAGTGCTTGGAGTGGGGGCCTCGACTATGGCTTCACCTTC; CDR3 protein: CSAWSGGLDYGFTF
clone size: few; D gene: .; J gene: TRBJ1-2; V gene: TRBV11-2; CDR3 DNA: TGTGCCAGCAGCTTAGTTCACCTAGGGGAGCGGGGCTACACCTTC; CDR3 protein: CASSLVHLGERGYTF
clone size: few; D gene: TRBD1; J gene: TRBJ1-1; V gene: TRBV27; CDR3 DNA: TGTGCCAGCATCGCACAGGGGTGGGTGAACACTGAAGCTTTCTTT; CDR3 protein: CASIAQGWVNTEAFF
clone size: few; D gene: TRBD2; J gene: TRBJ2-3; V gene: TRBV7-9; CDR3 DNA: TGTGCCAGCAGCCCCCGACTAGCGGCTGACACAGATACGCAGTATTTT; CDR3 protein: CASSPRLAADTDTQYF
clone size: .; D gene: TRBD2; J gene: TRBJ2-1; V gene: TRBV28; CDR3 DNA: TGTGCTATAGCGGGAGGGTACCACAATGAGCAGTTCTTC; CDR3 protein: CAIAGGYHNEQFF
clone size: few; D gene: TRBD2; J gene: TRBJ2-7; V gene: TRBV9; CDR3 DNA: TGTGCCAGCAGCGAGTCGGGACTAGACTACGAGCAGTACTTC; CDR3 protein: CASSESGLDYEQYF